This T cell receptor beta chain was obtained from a study of control samples from healthy donors and cancer patients. Sequencing used immunoSEQ multiplex PCR; TCRdb keeps in-frame clones, though not all of them. The sample carries around 170,000 clones, 92% recorded once. J lost 6 bases, V lost 4 bases, and 6 bases had no gene match. Per the germline V gene, CDR1 is SGHVS and CDR2 is FQNEAQ. There are 14 residues in the CDR3. The chain carries TRBV7-8 and TRBJ1-2; 9 bases align to TRBD1. The source material was blood. The TCR comes from a woman aged 25-40 years in good health. The CDR3, as DNA: TGTGCCAGCAGCTGGCGGGGACAGGGTGATGGCTACACCTTC. Translation: CASSWRGQGDGYTF.